This T cell receptor beta chain came from a study of blood T cell repertoires in COVID-19. Study overall: The cDNA or gDNA used as material had been derived from T cells, B-cell-depleted T cells, or PBMCs.

In its sample, this clone was seen a few times. Clones were read by immunoSEQ multiplex PCR, and TCRdb kept only the in-frame ones, dropping some. The table shows 95,000 to 110,000 clones, with more than 80% occurring only once. Germline assignment: CDR1 LGHNA and CDR2 YSLEER. The CDR3 totals 17 residues. After removal of 1 base from V and 2 bases from J, the junction contained 7 bases not matched to a gene. Sequencing input: peripheral blood. The chain employs TRBV4-3 and TRBJ2-3; 9 bases are shared with TRBD2. This receptor was identified in a human donor in a cohort sampled during active COVID-19. The CDR3 DNA reads TGCGCCAGCAGCCAAGGGTTGCTAGCGGGGACCACAGATACGCAGTATTTT. Protein sequence: CASSQGLLAGTTDTQYF.